This entry describes one TCR beta chain. The antigen it binds to is not known. Gene names, together with germline sequences, are murine for this receptor. The read comes to an end 1 residue before the CDR3 does, leaving the germline J gene to fill in the end. V trim: 1 base; J trim: 10 bases; unmatched bases: 8. Sequences SGHSA (CDR1) and FRNQAP (CDR2) are obtained from the germline V gene. The CDR3, from cysteine to phenylalanine, totals 14 residues. Shown are 39 bases from within the CDR3, in frame from base 1. The record originates from a study of tissue T cells after allogeneic stem cell transplantation (dated by TCRdb to 2022 to 2024). At the level of the whole study: TCR beta repertoires were profiled across many tissues obtained from research autopsies of patients with and without GVHD, as well as in mouse models of GVHD. The human arm was a prospective observational study without blinding or randomization. The paper as a whole reports these results and caveats: The patient cohort was small and clinically heterogeneous, and sampling depth was acknowledged as a limitation. Within patients, how anatomically similar tissues were was a major factor shaping TCR repertoire composition, regardless of disease or transplant status. In both patients and mice, only a limited portion of the TCR repertoire detected in tissues was captured by blood and spleen T cells. Few T cell clones were found to be shared across patients, but shared repertoire signatures across patients were revealed in a tissue-specific fashion by motif-based clustering. The study did not establish which tissue TCRs were alloreactive or antigen-specific, and some clones may have been host cells that persisted.

In light of the paper, this sample's time point label describes: mouse harvest day 7 after allogeneic transplant. Mouse grafts consisting of 10^7 T-cell-depleted bone marrow cells combined with 10^6 splenic CD5+ T cells were administered by tail vein injection. To model GVHD in mice, a major MHC-mismatch B6 (H2b) into BALB/c (H2d) model was used, and tissues were profiled at day 7 or 14. Mouse tissues and retro-orbital blood were harvested on day 7 or 14 post-transplant using separate sterile tools per animal; livers were flushed beforehand. Before genomic DNA isolation with the DNeasy Blood & Tissue Kit, mouse tissues were minced with razor blades in buffered saline. Receptor libraries were prepared by the immunoSEQ multiplex PCR assay. TCRbeta CDR3 sequencing was performed at survey depth by Adaptive Biotechnologies, and CDR3 sequences, V/J genes, productive frequency and template counts were reported. Amplification of TCR beta CDR3 regions was performed from genomic DNA rather than from RNA. The authors' pipeline ran thus. Jensen-Shannon divergence was used to quantify pairwise repertoire overlap between tissues, with a value of 1 indicating complete divergence and a value of 0 indicating identical repertoires. Tissues were clustered by single-linkage agglomerative hierarchical clustering of pairwise JSD values and displayed as dendrograms. GLIPH2 was run on all patient samples with simulation_depth 1000, kmer_min_depth 3 and cdr3_length_cutoff 8, and groups with more than two unique CDR3s were retained. A standardized tissue-overlap score was generated by extrapolating Jaccard GLIPH-group overlap across patients to a standard repertoire size of 1000 clones. To look at how diversity was associated with clinical or experimental variables, linear mixed-effect models were used, with tissue treated as a fixed effect and individual treated as a random effect. TCRdb carries this immuneACCESS record with in-frame sequences only. Its versions omit some clonotypes, under half of them owing to an unresolved V gene in the studies checked, with the rest unexplained. V, J and clone size derive from that table, while D and trimming were established from the DNA sequence. The sample table shows more than 10,000 clones, and roughly two fifths are seen once. The ten largest clones represent roughly 1.9% of the sample.

The rearrangement combines TRBV16 with TRBJ2-5; 7 bases in the middle match TRBD2. Sequencing was carried out using skin. The TCR originated in a female BALB/c mouse given C57BL/6 T cells with graft-versus-host disease after an allogeneic hematopoietic cell transplant. CDR3 loop: CASSLGLGEIPQYF. The sequenced part of the CDR3 DNA is TGTGCAAGCAGCTTAGGGCTGGGGGAAATCCCCCAGTAC. Beyond the CDR3, the reference TRBV16 and TRBJ2-5 genes provide the residues; the full variable domain reads: NAGVIQTPRHKVTGKGQEATLWCEPISGHSAVFWYRQTIVQGLEFLTYFRNQAPIDDSGMPKERFSAQMPNQSHSTLKIQSTQPQDSAVYLCASSLGLGEIPQYFGPGTRLLVL.